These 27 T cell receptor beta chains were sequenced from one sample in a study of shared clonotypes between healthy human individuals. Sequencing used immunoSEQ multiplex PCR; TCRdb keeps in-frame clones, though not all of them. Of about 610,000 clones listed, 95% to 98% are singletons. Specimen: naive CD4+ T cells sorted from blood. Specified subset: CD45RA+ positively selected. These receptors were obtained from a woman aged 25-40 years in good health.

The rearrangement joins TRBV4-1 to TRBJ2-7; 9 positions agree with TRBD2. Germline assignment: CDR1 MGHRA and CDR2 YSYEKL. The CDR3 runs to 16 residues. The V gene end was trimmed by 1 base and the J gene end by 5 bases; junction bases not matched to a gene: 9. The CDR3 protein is CASSQGWVAGVHEQYF. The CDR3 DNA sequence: TGCGCCAGCAGCCAAGGGTGGGTAGCGGGAGTTCACGAGCAGTACTTC.

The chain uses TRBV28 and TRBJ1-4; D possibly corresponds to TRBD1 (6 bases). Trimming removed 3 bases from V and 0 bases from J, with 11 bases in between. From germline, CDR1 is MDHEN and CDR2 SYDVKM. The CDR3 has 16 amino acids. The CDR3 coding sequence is TGTGCCAGCAGTTTTGTGGGACACTCAACTAATGAAAAACTGTTTTTT. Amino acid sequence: CASSFVGHSTNEKLFF.

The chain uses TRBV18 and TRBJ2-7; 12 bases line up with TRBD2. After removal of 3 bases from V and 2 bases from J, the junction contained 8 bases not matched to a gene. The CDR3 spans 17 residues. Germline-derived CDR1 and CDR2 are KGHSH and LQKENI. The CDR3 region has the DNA TGTGCCAGCTCACCCCCCCCCGGACTAGCGGGGACCTACGAGCAGTACTTC. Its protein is CASSPPPGLAGTYEQYF. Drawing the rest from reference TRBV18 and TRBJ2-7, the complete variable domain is NAGVMQNPRHLVRRRGQEARLRCSPMKGHSHVYWYRQLPEEGLKFMVYLQKENIIDESGMPKERFSAEFPKEGPSILRIQQVVRGDSAAYFCASSPPPGLAGTYEQYFGPGTRLTVT.

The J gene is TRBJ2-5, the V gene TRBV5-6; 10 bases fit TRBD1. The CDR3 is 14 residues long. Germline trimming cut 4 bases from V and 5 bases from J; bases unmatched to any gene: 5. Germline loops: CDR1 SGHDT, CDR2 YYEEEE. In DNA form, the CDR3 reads TGTGCCAGCAGCCCGAGGACAGGGGGGGAGACCCAGTACTTC. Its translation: CASSPRTGGETQYF.

CDR3 amino acids: CASHRFEAFF. As DNA, the CDR3 is TGTGCCAGCCACAGGTTTGAAGCTTTCTTT. The J gene is TRBJ1-1, the V gene TRBV30, with D possibly being TRBD1 (5 bases). The CDR3 consists of 10 residues. Germline V gene data show CDR1 as GTSNPN and CDR2 as SVGIG (reference sequence). The ends were cut back, 8 bases at V and 7 bases at J, with 11 bases in the middle.

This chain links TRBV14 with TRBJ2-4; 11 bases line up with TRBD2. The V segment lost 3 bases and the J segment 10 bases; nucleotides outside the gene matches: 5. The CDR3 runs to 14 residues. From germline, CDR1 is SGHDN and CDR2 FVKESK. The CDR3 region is CASSQAGTSGIQYF. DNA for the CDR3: TGTGCCAGCAGCCAGGCCGGGACTAGCGGAATTCAGTACTTC.

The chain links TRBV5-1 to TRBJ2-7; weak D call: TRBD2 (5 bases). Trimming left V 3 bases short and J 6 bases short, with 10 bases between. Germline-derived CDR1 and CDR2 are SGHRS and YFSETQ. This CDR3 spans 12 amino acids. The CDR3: CASSSGEGEQYF. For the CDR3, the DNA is TGCGCCAGCAGCTCTGGAGAGGGCGAGCAGTACTTC. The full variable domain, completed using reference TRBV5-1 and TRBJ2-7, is KAGVTQTPRYLIKTRGQQVTLSCSPISGHRSVSWYQQTPGQGLQFLFEYFSETQRNKGNFPGRFSGRQFSNSRSEMNVSTLELGDSALYLCASSSGEGEQYFGPGTRLTVT.

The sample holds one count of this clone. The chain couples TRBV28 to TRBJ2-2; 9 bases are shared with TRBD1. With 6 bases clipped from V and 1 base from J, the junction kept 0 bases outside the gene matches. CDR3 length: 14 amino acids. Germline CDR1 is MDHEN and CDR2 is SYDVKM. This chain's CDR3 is CASRGQGNTGELFF. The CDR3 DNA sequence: TGTGCCAGCAGGGGACAGGGGAACACCGGGGAGCTGTTTTTT.

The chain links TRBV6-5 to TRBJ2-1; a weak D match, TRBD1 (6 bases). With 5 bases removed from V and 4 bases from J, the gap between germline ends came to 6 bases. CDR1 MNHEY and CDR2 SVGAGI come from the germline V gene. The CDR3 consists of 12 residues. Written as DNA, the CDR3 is TGTGCCAGCAGTGGACAGTACAATGAGCAGTTCTTC. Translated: CASSGQYNEQFF.

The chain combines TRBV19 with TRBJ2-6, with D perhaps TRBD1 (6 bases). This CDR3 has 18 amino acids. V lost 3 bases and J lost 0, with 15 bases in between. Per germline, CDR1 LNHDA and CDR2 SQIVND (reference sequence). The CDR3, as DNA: TGTGCCAGTAGTATCTCCGGGACATTTCTCTCTGGGGCCAACGTCCTGACTTTC. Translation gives CASSISGTFLSGANVLTF.

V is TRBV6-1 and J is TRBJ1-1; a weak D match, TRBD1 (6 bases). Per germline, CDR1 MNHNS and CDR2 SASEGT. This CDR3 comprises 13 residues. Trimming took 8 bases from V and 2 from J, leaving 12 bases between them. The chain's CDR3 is CASRGGGNTEAFF. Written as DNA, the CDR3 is TGTGCCAGCCGAGGAGGGGGAAACACTGAAGCTTTCTTT.

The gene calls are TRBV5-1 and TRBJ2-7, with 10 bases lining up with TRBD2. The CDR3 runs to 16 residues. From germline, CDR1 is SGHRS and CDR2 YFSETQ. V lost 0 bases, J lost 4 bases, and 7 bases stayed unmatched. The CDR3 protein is CASSLASASGSYEQYF. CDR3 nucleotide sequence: TGCGCCAGCAGCTTGGCCTCGGCTAGCGGGAGTTACGAGCAGTACTTC.

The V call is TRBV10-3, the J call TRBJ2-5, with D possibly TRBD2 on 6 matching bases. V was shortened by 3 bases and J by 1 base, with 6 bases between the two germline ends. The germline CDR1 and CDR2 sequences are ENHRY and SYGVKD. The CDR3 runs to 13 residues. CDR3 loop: CAISDGGQETQYF. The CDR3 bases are TGTGCCATCAGTGACGGGGGCCAAGAGACCCAGTACTTC.

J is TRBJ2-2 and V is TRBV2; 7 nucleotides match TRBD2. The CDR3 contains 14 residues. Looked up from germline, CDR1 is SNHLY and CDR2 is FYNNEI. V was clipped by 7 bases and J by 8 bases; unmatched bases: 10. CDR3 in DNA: TGTGCCAGCACCGAATGGGAGGGAAGTGGGGAGCTGTTTTTT. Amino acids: CASTEWEGSGELFF.

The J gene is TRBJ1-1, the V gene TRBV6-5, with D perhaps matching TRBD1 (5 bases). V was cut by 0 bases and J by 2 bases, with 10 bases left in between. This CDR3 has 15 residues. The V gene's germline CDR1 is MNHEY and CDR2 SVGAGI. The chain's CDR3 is CASSYSNGGNTEAFF. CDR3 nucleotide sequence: TGTGCCAGCAGTTACTCGAATGGGGGTAACACTGAAGCTTTCTTT.

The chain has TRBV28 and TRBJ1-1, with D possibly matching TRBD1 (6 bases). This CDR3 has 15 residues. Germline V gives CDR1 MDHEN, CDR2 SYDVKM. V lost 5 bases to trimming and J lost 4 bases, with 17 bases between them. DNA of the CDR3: TGTGCCAGCAGTATGTACAGGGCTGCGGGCACTGAAGCTTTCTTT. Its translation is CASSMYRAAGTEAFF.

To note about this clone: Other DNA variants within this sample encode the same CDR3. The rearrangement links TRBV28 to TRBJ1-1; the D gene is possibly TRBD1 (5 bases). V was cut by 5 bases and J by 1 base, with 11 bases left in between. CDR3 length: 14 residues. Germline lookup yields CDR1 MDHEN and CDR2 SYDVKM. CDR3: CASSLPGPNTEAFF. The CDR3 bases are TGTGCCAGCAGTCTACCGGGACCGAACACTGAAGCTTTCTTT. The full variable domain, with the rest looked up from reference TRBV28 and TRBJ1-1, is DVKVTQSSRYLVKRTGEKVFLECVQDMDHENMFWYRQDPGLGLRLIYFSYDVKMKEKGDIPEGYSVSREKKERFSLILESASTNQTSMYLCASSLPGPNTEAFFGQGTRLTVV.

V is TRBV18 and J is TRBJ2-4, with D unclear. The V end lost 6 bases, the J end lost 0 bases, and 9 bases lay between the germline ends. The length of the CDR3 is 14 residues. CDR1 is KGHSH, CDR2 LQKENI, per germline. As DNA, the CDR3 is TGTGCCAGCTCTCAACGAGGAGCCAAAAACATTCAGTACTTC. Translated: CASSQRGAKNIQYF.

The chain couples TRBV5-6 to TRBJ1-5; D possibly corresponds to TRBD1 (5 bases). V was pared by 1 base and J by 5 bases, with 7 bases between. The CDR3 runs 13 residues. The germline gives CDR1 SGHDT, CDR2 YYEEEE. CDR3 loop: CASSLSGDQPQHF. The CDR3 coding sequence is TGTGCCAGCAGCTTGTCGGGGGATCAGCCCCAGCATTTT.

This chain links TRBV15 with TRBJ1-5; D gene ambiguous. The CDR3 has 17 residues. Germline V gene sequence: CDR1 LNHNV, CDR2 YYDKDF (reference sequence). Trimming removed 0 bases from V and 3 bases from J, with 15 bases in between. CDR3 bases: TGTGCCACCAGCAGAGATCTAATTGATAGGGACAATCAGCCCCAGCATTTT. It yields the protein CATSRDLIDRDNQPQHF.

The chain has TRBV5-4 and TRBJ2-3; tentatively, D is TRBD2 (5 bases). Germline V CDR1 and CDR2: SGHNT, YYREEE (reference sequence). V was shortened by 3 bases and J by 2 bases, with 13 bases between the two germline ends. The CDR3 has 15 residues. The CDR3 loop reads CASSSPADPTDTQYF. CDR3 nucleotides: TGTGCCAGCAGCTCACCAGCGGACCCCACAGATACGCAGTATTTT.

The CDR3 sequence is CASSLEGKYSNQPQHF. CDR3 DNA: TGTGCCAGCAGCTTAGAGGGGAAGTATAGCAATCAGCCCCAGCATTTT. The rearrangement links TRBV7-8 to TRBJ1-5, with D maybe TRBD1 (5 bases). The CDR3 totals 16 residues. Per the germline V gene, CDR1 is SGHVS and CDR2 is FQNEAQ. V shed 1 base and J shed 0 bases, with 10 bases lying between them. The variable domain in full, with the rest retrieved from reference TRBV7-8 and TRBJ1-5, is GAGVSQSPRYKVAKRGQDVALRCDPISGHVSLFWYQQALGQGPEFLTYFQNEAQLDKSGLPSDRFFAERPEGSVSTLKIQRTQQEDSAVYLCASSLEGKYSNQPQHFGDGTRLSIL.

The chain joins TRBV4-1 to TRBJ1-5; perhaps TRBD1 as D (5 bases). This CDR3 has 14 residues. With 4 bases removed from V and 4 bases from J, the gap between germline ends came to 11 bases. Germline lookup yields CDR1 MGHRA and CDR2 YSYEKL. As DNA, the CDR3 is TGCGCCAGCAGCCCTAGACAGTTGAATCAGCCCCAGCATTTT. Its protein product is CASSPRQLNQPQHF.

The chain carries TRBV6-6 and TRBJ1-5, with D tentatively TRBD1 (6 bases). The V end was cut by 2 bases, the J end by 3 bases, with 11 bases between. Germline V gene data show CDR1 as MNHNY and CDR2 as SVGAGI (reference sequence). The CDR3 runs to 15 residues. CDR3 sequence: CASSYGSGANQPQHF. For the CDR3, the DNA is TGTGCCAGCAGTTACGGGTCGGGGGCCAATCAGCCCCAGCATTTT.

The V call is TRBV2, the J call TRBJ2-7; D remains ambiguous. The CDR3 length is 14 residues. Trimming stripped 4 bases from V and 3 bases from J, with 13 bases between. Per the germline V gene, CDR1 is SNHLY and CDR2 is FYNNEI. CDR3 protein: CASSVNGPNYEQYF. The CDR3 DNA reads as TGTGCCAGCAGTGTTAACGGGCCAAACTACGAGCAGTACTTC.

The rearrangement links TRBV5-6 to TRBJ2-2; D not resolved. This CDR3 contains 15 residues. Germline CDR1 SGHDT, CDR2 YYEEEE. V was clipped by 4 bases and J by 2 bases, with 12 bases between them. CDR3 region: CASSESPLNTGELFF. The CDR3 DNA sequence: TGTGCCAGCAGCGAAAGCCCCCTAAACACCGGGGAGCTGTTTTTT.

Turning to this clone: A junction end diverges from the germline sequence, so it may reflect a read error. CDR3 in amino acids: CASGEKQYF. CDR3 DNA sequence: TGTGCCAGCGGTGAAAAACAGTACTTC. The chain carries TRBV6-1 and TRBJ2-7, with D uncertain. Germline V CDR1 and CDR2: MNHNS, SASEGT. There are 9 residues in the CDR3.